This T cell receptor beta chain was identified in a study of human T cells and chemical hapten exposure. This clonotype showed up just a few times. The time point denotes: patch test 1, 2 weeks after DPC sensitization. Specified treatment: therapeutic diphenylcyclopropenone sensitization with weekly scalp DPC. Original processing methods: The number of TCRs in each sample had a median of about 96,000 and spanned about 23,224 to 700,000. TCRdb reanalysed the RACE reads using MiXCR and keeps one entry per CDR3 protein. The V and J calls come from TCRdb's annotation, not from the publication. The sample shows roughly 380,000 distinct CDR3 sequences, roughly 5% of them seen only once. The sequencing used whole blood, collected in connection with sensitization to the hapten diphenylcyclopropenone (DPC). The TCR comes from a woman in her forties or fifties with alopecia areata. Some clones in this sample may be carry-over from other donors' samples.

The CDR3 loop reads CASSLEAGVYVGELFF. The DNA of the CDR3 is TGTGCCAGCAGCTTAGAGGCCGGAGTTTATGTCGGGGAGCTGTTTTTT. The chain carries TRBV7-8 and TRBJ2-2; unclear D gene. The CDR3 totals 16 residues. Germline V gives CDR1 SGHVS, CDR2 FQNEAQ. Between the trimmed V and J ends, which lost 1 base and 7 bases, there was a span of 16 bases.